The 30 T cell receptor beta chains below come from one sample, sequenced in a study of blood T cell repertoires in COVID-19 (dated by TCRdb to about 2020). The method was the immunoSEQ multiplex PCR assay. TCRdb carries this immuneACCESS record with in-frame sequences only. Its versions omit some clonotypes, under half of them owing to an unresolved V gene in the studies checked, with the rest unexplained. The sample profile shows 200,000 to 300,000 clones; 90% of them were found once. The biggest ten clones account for approximately 4% of the sample. The sample comprised peripheral blood. Receptors originate from a woman aged 40 to 50 with acute or convalescent COVID-19.

For the CDR3, the DNA is TGCGCCAGGAGGCAAGGGGGAGGGTGCACAGATACGCAGTATTTT. Its protein is CARRQGGGCTDTQYF. J is TRBJ2-3 and V is TRBV5-1, with D possibly being TRBD2 (7 bases). CDR1 is SGHRS, CDR2 YFSETQ, per germline. Trimming shortened V by 8 bases and J by 1 base, and 17 bases separated the two germline ends. The CDR3 extends over 15 amino acids.

In its sample, this clone was seen once. The chain uses TRBV24-1 and TRBJ2-1, with 8 bases aligning to TRBD1. The CDR3 runs 16 residues. Germline V gene lookup returns CDR1 KGHDR and CDR2 SFDVKD. V lost 1 base and J lost 5; bases outside the gene matches: 6. CDR3 sequence reads: CATSDFLPDRDNEQFF. The CDR3 DNA is TGTGCCACCAGTGATTTTCTGCCGGACAGGGACAATGAGCAGTTCTTC.

This clone is a singleton in its sample. The chain uses TRBV5-1 and TRBJ1-1; D remains unclear. V lost 0 bases, J lost 6 bases, and 18 bases lay in between. CDR3 size: 16 residues. Germline CDR1 SGHRS, CDR2 YFSETQ. CDR3 nucleotides: TGCGCCAGCAGCTTGGTGGCAGCGGGCCCGGAACCTGAAGCTTTCTTT. Translated, it gives CASSLVAAGPEPEAFF.

The V and J genes are TRBV6-1 and TRBJ2-1; 14 nucleotides align to TRBD2. The junction had 4 bases not matched to a gene; V was cut back by 1 base and J by 8 bases. Germline V lookup: CDR1 MNHNS, CDR2 SASEGT. The CDR3 consists of 16 residues. The CDR3 loop reads CASSEVRLAGGHEQFF. CDR3 nucleotide sequence: TGTGCCAGCAGTGAAGTGCGACTAGCGGGGGGGCATGAGCAGTTCTTC.

This chain joins TRBV2 and TRBJ1-5, with TRBD1 matching 8 bases. CDR3 length: 14 amino acids. Unmatched junction bases numbered 6, after V lost 7 bases and J lost 4 bases. The germline V gene encodes CDR1 SNHLY and CDR2 FYNNEI. DNA of the CDR3: TGTGCCAGCACTGAGACAGGGGTGAATCAGCCCCAGCATTTT. This sequence encodes CASTETGVNQPQHF.

The CDR3 nucleotides read TGTGCCAGCAGCGGACTCCCAAACGGGTACACCTTC. Translating it yields CASSGLPNGYTF. This rearrangement joins TRBV9 to TRBJ1-2; no clear D gene. The CDR3 contains 12 residues. Trimming cost V 3 bases and J 11 bases, with 14 bases left between them. Germline V gene data show CDR1 as SGDLS and CDR2 as YYNGEE.

CDR3 bases: TGTGCCAGTAGTACAATCGCGTGGGGCCGAGCAGCTAACTATGGCTACACCTTC. It is translated as CASSTIAWGRAANYGYTF. The rearrangement links TRBV19 to TRBJ1-2; a possible D gene is TRBD1 (5 bases). The CDR3 totals 18 residues. Germline V gene lookup returns CDR1 LNHDA and CDR2 SQIVND (reference sequence). Trimming left V 4 bases short and J 0 bases short, with 21 bases between.

The rearrangement uses TRBV21-1 and TRBJ2-1; the table's D call, TRBD1, was not checked against the DNA. TRBV21-1 is a pseudogene locus. CDR3 length: 15 residues. For the CDR3, the DNA is TGTGCCAGCAGCAAAGCGGCCCTCTCCTACAATGAGCAGTTCTTC. Translating gives CASSKAALSYNEQFF.

The J gene is TRBJ1-4, the V gene TRBV18, with 7 bases that match TRBD1. The CDR3 totals 14 residues. V gave up 6 bases and J gave up 6 bases; unmatched junction bases: 7. Germline V lookup: CDR1 KGHSH, CDR2 LQKENI. The CDR3, as DNA: TGTGCCAGCTCCCAAGGGACAGACTATGAAAAACTGTTTTTT. As protein: CASSQGTDYEKLFF.

The chain has TRBV14 and TRBJ1-6; TRBD1 matches at 8 bases. V shed 3 bases, J shed 9 bases, and the junction held 7 bases outside the gene matches. CDR3 length equals 15 residues. Per germline, CDR1 SGHDN and CDR2 FVKESK. For the CDR3, the DNA is TGTGCCAGCAGCCAGTCAGGGGGCCCGGGTTCACCCCTCCACTTT. Translated, it gives CASSQSGGPGSPLHF. Based on the CDR3 plus reference TRBV14 and TRBJ1-6, the full variable domain is EAGVTQFPSHSVIEKGQTVTLRCDPISGHDNLYWYRRVMGKEIKFLLHFVKESKQDESGMPNNRFLAERTGGTYSTLKVQPAELEDSGVYFCASSQSGGPGSPLHFGNGTRLTVT.

This chain uses TRBV5-1 with TRBJ1-1; 7 nucleotides align to TRBD1. The CDR3 covers 17 residues. Germline CDR1 reads SGHRS; CDR2 reads YFSETQ. V trimming: 0 bases; J trimming: 1 base; junction bases outside the gene matches: 9. The chain's CDR3 is CASSLGQGAWGNTEAFF. In DNA, the CDR3 is TGCGCCAGCAGCTTGGGACAGGGAGCCTGGGGGAACACTGAAGCTTTCTTT.

This clone occurred a few times. The V and J genes are TRBV18 and TRBJ2-1, with D possibly being TRBD1 (6 bases). V lost 4 bases and J lost 13, with 17 bases in between. The V gene's germline CDR1 is KGHSH and CDR2 LQKENI. This CDR3 spans 13 amino acids. CDR3 sequence (DNA): TGTGCCAGCTCACAGCGACAGGTTCTACTTCAGTTCTTC. Protein sequence: CASSQRQVLLQFF.

The chain uses TRBV21-1 and TRBJ2-7; the tabulated D call, TRBD1, remains unverified against the DNA. TRBV21-1 is recorded as a pseudogene. The CDR3 consists of 15 residues. Written as DNA, the CDR3 is TGTGCCAGCAGCAAAGCGCCCAGGGCATGGTACGAGCAGTACGTC. It translates to CASSKAPRAWYEQYV.

The chain couples TRBV5-4 to TRBJ1-2; 7 bases map to TRBD1. The CDR3 runs to 14 residues. Germline assignment: CDR1 SGHNT and CDR2 YYREEE (reference sequence). Losses at the gene ends were 4 bases for V and 6 bases for J; bases not matched to a gene: 9. The CDR3 protein is CASSPGTANNGYTF. The CDR3 DNA sequence: TGTGCCAGCAGCCCCGGGACAGCTAATAATGGCTACACCTTC.

V and J are TRBV7-9 and TRBJ2-3, with 10 bases lining up with TRBD2. V shed 5 bases, J shed 3 bases, and the junction held 11 bases outside the gene matches. The CDR3 has 17 amino acids. Germline V lookup: CDR1 SEHNR, CDR2 FQNEAQ (reference sequence). The CDR3 region is CASSLTELAGRTDTQYF. The CDR3 DNA follows: TGTGCCAGCAGCCTAACCGAACTAGCGGGGCGGACAGATACGCAGTATTTT.

The J gene is TRBJ1-4, the V gene TRBV2; D is possibly TRBD1 (5 bases). Trimming took 1 base from V and 10 from J, leaving 16 bases between them. The CDR3 extends over 15 amino acids. The germline V gene has CDR1 SNHLY and CDR2 FYNNEI. This chain's CDR3 is CASSEDRPGVGKLFF. The CDR3 DNA follows: TGTGCCAGCAGTGAAGACAGGCCAGGAGTAGGAAAACTGTTTTTT.

V usage is TRBV29-1 and J usage is TRBJ1-2, with unresolved D. The germline V gene encodes CDR1 SQVTM and CDR2 ANQGSEA. V dropped 5 bases and J dropped 7 bases, with 11 bases sitting between them. This CDR3 contains 11 residues. The CDR3 reads CSVPLPSGYTF. In DNA form, the CDR3 reads TGCAGCGTTCCCCTACCCTCTGGCTACACCTTC.

The V and J genes are TRBV4-1 and TRBJ2-5; 10 nucleotides match TRBD2. This CDR3 has 15 residues. CDR1 is MGHRA, CDR2 YSYEKL, per germline. V lost 4 bases and J lost 5; bases outside the gene matches: 7. The CDR3, as DNA: TGCGCCAGCAGCCCCCCAACTAGCGGGGTGGAGACCCAGTACTTC. This encodes CASSPPTSGVETQYF.

V is TRBV6-5 and J is TRBJ1-2; 7 bases are a match to TRBD1. Germline lookup yields CDR1 MNHEY and CDR2 SVGAGI. CDR3 length: 12 residues. V was clipped by 6 bases and J by 8 bases; unmatched bases: 6. Written as DNA, the CDR3 is TGTGCCAGCAGCTCGGGACAGTGGGGCTACACCTTC. It codes for CASSSGQWGYTF.

The V gene is TRBV13, the J gene TRBJ1-1; D unresolved. This CDR3 is 16 amino acids long. The V and J ends lost 2 bases and 1 base respectively, with 14 bases between them. Germline assignment: CDR1 PRHDT and CDR2 FYEKMQ (reference sequence). CDR3 region: CASSLTARIKNTEAFF. CDR3 DNA sequence: TGTGCCAGCAGCTTAACGGCCAGGATTAAGAACACTGAAGCTTTCTTT.

This chain uses TRBV12-3 or TRBV12-4 with TRBJ1-2; perhaps TRBD1 as D (6 bases). Trimming removed 3 bases at V and 8 bases at J, with 13 bases between. The CDR3 loop spans 13 amino acids. The CDR3 here is CASSFGGARGYTF. The CDR3 nucleotides read TGTGCCAGCAGTTTTGGGGGGGCGCGCGGCTACACCTTC.

The genes are TRBV4-1 and TRBJ2-1, with D possibly being TRBD2 (5 bases). V dropped 1 base and J dropped 3 bases, with 7 bases sitting between them. Germline lookup yields CDR1 MGHRA and CDR2 YSYEKL. The CDR3 totals 14 residues. The CDR3 here is CASSQGLLYNEQFF. In nucleotides, the CDR3 is TGCGCCAGCAGCCAAGGACTACTCTACAATGAGCAGTTCTTC.

The CDR3 sequence is CASSSRLESTDTQYF. CDR3 DNA sequence: TGTGCCAGCAGTTCCCGACTAGAGTCCACAGATACGCAGTATTTT. The gene calls are TRBV7-9 and TRBJ2-3, with D possibly matching TRBD2 (6 bases). The CDR3 has 15 amino acids. Germline-derived CDR1 and CDR2 are SEHNR and FQNEAQ (reference sequence). V was shortened by 6 bases and J by 2 bases, with 15 bases between the two germline ends.

The genes are TRBV4-1 and TRBJ2-5; 10 positions match TRBD1. CDR3 length: 15 amino acids. V trimming: 1 base; J trimming: 4 bases; junction bases outside the gene matches: 3. Germline loops: CDR1 MGHRA, CDR2 YSYEKL. The CDR3 region is CASSQGQGAGETQYF. Written as DNA, the CDR3 is TGCGCCAGCAGCCAAGGACAGGGGGCAGGAGAGACCCAGTACTTC.

V usage is TRBV28 and J usage is TRBJ2-7, with TRBD1 matching 7 bases. CDR3 size: 17 residues. Germline CDR1 is MDHEN and CDR2 is SYDVKM. Unmatched junction bases numbered 18, after V lost 5 bases and J lost 5 bases. This chain's CDR3 is CASSGWDRTVRSHEQYV. As DNA, the CDR3 is TGTGCCAGCAGTGGATGGGACAGAACCGTTCGATCCCACGAGCAGTACGTC.

The chain combines TRBV30 with TRBJ2-1; tentatively, D is TRBD1 (7 bases). This CDR3 comprises 14 residues. CDR1 is GTSNPN and CDR2 is SVGIG in the germline V gene (reference sequence). Deletions cut 6 bases from V and 7 bases from J, with 19 bases between. CDR3 DNA sequence: TGTGCCTGCCATGACAGGGCGGGACGGAATGAGCAGTTCTTC. Translated, it gives CACHDRAGRNEQFF.

The chain employs TRBV2 and TRBJ2-1, with 7 bases that match TRBD2. CDR1 is SNHLY, CDR2 FYNNEI, per germline. The CDR3 extends over 13 amino acids. V shed 6 bases and J 6 bases; nucleotides not matched to a gene: 5. As DNA, the CDR3 is TGTGCCAGCAGCATAACTAGCGCCAATGAGCAGTTCTTC. It yields the protein CASSITSANEQFF.

This clone showed up just a few times. The V gene is TRBV7-9, the J gene TRBJ1-5; D possibly corresponds to TRBD1 (6 bases). V was clipped by 5 bases and J by 5 bases, with 10 bases between them. The CDR3 consists of 13 residues. Per germline, CDR1 SEHNR and CDR2 FQNEAQ (reference sequence). CDR3: CASSEGGDQPQHF. In DNA form, the CDR3 reads TGTGCCAGCAGCGAAGGGGGGGATCAGCCCCAGCATTTT.

This clone came up a few times. This chain joins TRBV21-1 and TRBJ1-1; whether TRBD1, the table's D call, matches the DNA was not checked. TRBV21-1 is described as a pseudogene. The CDR3 sequence is 14 residues long. CDR3 in amino acids: CASSANRGPRGAFF. CDR3 DNA: TGTGCCAGCAGCGCGAACAGGGGACCGAGAGGAGCTTTCTTT.

This clone appeared once. The chain employs TRBV25-1 and TRBJ2-2; D ambiguous. V was shortened by 1 base and J by 1 base, with 10 bases between the two germline ends. The CDR3 runs to 16 residues. The germline gives CDR1 MGHDK, CDR2 SYGVNS. CDR3 region: CASSEWRSVNTGELFF. The CDR3 DNA is TGTGCCAGCAGTGAATGGCGCAGCGTGAACACCGGGGAGCTGTTTTTT.